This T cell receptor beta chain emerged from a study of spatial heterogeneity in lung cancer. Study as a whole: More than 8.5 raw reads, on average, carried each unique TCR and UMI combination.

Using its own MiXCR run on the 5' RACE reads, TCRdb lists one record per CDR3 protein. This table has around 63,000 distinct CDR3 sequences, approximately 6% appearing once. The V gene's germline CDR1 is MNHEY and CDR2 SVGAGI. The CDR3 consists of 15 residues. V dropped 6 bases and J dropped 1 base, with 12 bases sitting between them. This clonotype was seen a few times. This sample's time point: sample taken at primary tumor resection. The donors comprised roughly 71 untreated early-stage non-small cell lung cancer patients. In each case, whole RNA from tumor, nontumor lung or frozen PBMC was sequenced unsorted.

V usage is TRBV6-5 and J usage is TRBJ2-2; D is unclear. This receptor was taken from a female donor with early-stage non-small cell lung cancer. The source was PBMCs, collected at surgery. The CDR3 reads CASSPWTGNTGELFF. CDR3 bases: TGTGCCAGCAGCCCCTGGACGGGGAACACCGGGGAGCTGTTTTTT.